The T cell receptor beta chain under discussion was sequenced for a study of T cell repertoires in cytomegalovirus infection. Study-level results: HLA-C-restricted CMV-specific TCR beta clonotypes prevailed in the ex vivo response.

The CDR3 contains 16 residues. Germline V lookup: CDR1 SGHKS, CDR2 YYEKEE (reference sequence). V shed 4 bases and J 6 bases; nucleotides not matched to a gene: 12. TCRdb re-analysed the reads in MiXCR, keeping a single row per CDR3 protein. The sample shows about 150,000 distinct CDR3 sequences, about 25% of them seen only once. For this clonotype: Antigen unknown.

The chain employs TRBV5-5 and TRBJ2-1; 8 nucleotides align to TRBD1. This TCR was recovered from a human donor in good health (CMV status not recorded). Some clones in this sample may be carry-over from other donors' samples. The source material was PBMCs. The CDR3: CASSASPGTGFNEQFF. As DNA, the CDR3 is TGTGCCAGCAGCGCCTCACCCGGGACAGGTTTCAATGAGCAGTTCTTC.